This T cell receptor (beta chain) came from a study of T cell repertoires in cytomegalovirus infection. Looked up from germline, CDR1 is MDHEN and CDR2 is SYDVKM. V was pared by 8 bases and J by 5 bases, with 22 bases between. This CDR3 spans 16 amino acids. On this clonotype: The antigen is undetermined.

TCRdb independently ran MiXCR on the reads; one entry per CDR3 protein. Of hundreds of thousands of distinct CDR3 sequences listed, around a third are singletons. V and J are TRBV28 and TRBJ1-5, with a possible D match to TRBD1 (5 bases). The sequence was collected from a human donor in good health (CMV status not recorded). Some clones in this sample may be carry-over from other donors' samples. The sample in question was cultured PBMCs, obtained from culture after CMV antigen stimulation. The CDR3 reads CASGLAGALSYQPQHF. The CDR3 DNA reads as TGTGCCAGCGGGTTGGCCGGGGCCTTAAGCTATCAGCCCCAGCATTTT.